This passage covers 8 T cell receptor beta chains from one sample sequenced in a study of shared clonotypes between healthy human individuals. The method was immunoSEQ multiplex PCR; TCRdb's version includes in-frame clones alone and lacks a portion of them. The repertoire consists of 900,000 to 1,200,000 clones, with around 82% occurring once and the leading ten covering more than 0.55%. Sequenced sample: memory CD4+ T cells from PBMCs. The sample's subset: CD45RA-negative fraction. The source of these receptors is a young man in good health. Some clones in this sample may be carry-over from other donors' samples.

V gene TRBV28 combines with J gene TRBJ1-2; tentatively, D is TRBD1 (5 bases). The CDR3 loop spans 15 amino acids. Germline loops: CDR1 MDHEN, CDR2 SYDVKM. Trimming shortened V by 4 bases and J by 5 bases, and 17 bases separated the two germline ends. The CDR3 here is CASSSPQGVVYGYTF. The CDR3 region has the DNA TGTGCCAGCAGTTCCCCCCAGGGAGTGGTGTATGGCTACACCTTC.

The chain employs TRBV28 and TRBJ2-7, with 9 positions matching TRBD2. Germline V gene sequence: CDR1 MDHEN, CDR2 SYDVKM. V was pared by 4 bases and J by 2 bases, with 6 bases of the junction left unmatched. The CDR3 runs to 15 residues. CDR3 DNA: TGTGCCAGCAGTTCCCTGTCTAGCGGGACCTACGAGCAGTACTTC. Translated, it gives CASSSLSSGTYEQYF.

The chain carries TRBV18 and TRBJ2-1; TRBD2 matches at 10 bases. Germline trimming cut 4 bases from V and 8 bases from J; bases unmatched to any gene: 5. Germline CDR1 reads KGHSH; CDR2 reads LQKENI. There are 14 residues in the CDR3. The DNA of the CDR3 is TGTGCCAGCTCACGCCTAGCGGGAGTGGATGAGCAGTTCTTC. It codes for CASSRLAGVDEQFF.

For this clone: A much more abundant neighbour one base away suggests this may be a read error. The sample carries other DNA sequences with the same CDR3. The chain uses TRBV11-2 and TRBJ2-1; TRBD2 aligns across 7 bases. Germline V gene sequence: CDR1 SGHAT, CDR2 FQNNGV. Trimming took 4 bases from V and 6 from J; bases not matched to a gene: 0. The CDR3 runs to 12 residues. CDR3 DNA sequence: TGTGCCAGCAGCTCTAGCGGCAATGAGCAGTTCTTC. Translating gives CASSSSGNEQFF.

The J gene is TRBJ2-1, the V gene TRBV2; TRBD1 matches 10 bases. Germline CDR1 is SNHLY and CDR2 is FYNNEI. There are 14 residues in the CDR3. Trimming took 7 bases from V and 8 from J; bases not matched to a gene: 8. As DNA, the CDR3 is TGTGCCAGCACCCTGGGGACAGGGGAAGATGAGCAGTTCTTC. Encoded protein: CASTLGTGEDEQFF. The variable domain in full, with the rest retrieved from reference TRBV2 and TRBJ2-1, is EPEVTQTPSHQVTQMGQEVILRCVPISNHLYFYWYRQILGQKVEFLVSFYNNEISEKSEIFDDQFSVERPDGSNFTLKIRSTKLEDSAMYFCASTLGTGEDEQFFGPGTRLTVL.

The J gene is TRBJ1-2, the V gene TRBV25-1; weak D call: TRBD1 (5 bases). Looked up from germline, CDR1 is MGHDK and CDR2 is SYGVNS. V lost 5 bases and J 8 bases, leaving 15 bases between the germline ends. The CDR3 sequence is 13 residues long. The CDR3 DNA follows: TGTGCCAGCAGTCGTCAGGGTGTAAGGGGCTACACCTTC. Its translation is CASSRQGVRGYTF.

The V gene is TRBV20-1, the J gene TRBJ1-1; D is unresolved. The germline V gene encodes CDR1 DFQATT and CDR2 SNEGSKA (reference sequence). CDR3 length: 11 residues. The ends were cut back, 3 bases at V and 6 bases at J, with 8 bases in the middle. As DNA, the CDR3 is TGCAGTGCTAGTTTCAGGTCTGAAGCTTTCTTT. It yields the protein CSASFRSEAFF.

This chain connects TRBV7-8 to TRBJ2-1, with 12 bases that match TRBD2. The J segment lost 5 bases and the V segment lost 1 base, leaving 0 bases of the junction unmatched. Germline V CDR1 and CDR2: SGHVS, FQNEAQ. The CDR3 length is 15 residues. CDR3 DNA: TGTGCCAGCAGCTTAGGACTAGCGGGAGACAATGAGCAGTTCTTC. This encodes CASSLGLAGDNEQFF.